The rows below give T cell receptor beta chains drawn from one sample of a study of shared clonotypes between healthy human individuals. The data were produced by immunoSEQ multiplex PCR, yet TCRdb's version contains in-frame clones alone and is incomplete. The sample holds hundreds of thousands of clones, approximately 92% seen once. Sequencing used naive CD8+ T cells sorted from blood. All receptors derive from a young man in good health. CDR3s include the opening cysteine and the closing phenylalanine or tryptophan. Fields, in order: V gene, clone size, CDR3 length, J gene, D gene, CDR3 DNA, CDR3 protein. D genes are given only for firm matches. Part of the rows lack a size; the others show once, few, many or a class for expanded clones.

>TRBV29-1|-|19|TRBJ2-1|-
TGCAGCGTTGCCGGAACCCGTTGGCACAGGGTCCCAACTTACAATGAGCAGTTCTTC
CSVAGTRWHRVPTYNEQFF
>TRBV6-1|-|15|TRBJ2-7|TRBD2
TGTGCCAGCAGTGATGTGACTAGCGGGGGATACGAGCAGTACTTC
CASSDVTSGGYEQYF
>TRBV7-8|-|15|TRBJ2-5|TRBD1
TGTGCCAGCAGCTCAGGGGGCGCCCCCCAAGAGACCCAGTACTTC
CASSSGGAPQETQYF
>TRBV14|-|16|TRBJ1-2|TRBD1
TGTGCCAGCAGCCAAGAACAGGGGCAATCAGGCTATGGCTACACCTTC
CASSQEQGQSGYGYTF
>TRBV6-1|-|14|TRBJ2-7|-
TGTGCCAGCAGTGAAGAATGGGGAGGAGTCGAGCAGTACTTC
CASSEEWGGVEQYF
>TRBV2|once|15|TRBJ1-5|-
TGTGCCAGCAGTGAAGTCCCCGCCAGCAATCAGCCCCAGCATTTT
CASSEVPASNQPQHF
>TRBV27|-|16|TRBJ1-1|-
TGTGCCAGCAGTTCTAACTCGGCGAGGGCGAACACTGAAGCTTTCTTT
CASSSNSARANTEAFF
>TRBV5-1|-|14|TRBJ2-7|-
TGCGCCAGCAGCTTGCGGGAGAGTTCGGACGAGCAGTACTTC
CASSLRESSDEQYF
>TRBV25-1|-|14|TRBJ1-5|TRBD1
TGTGCCACCCAGGACAGGGGGAACAATCAGCCCCAGCATTTT
CATQDRGNNQPQHF
>TRBV7-6|-|15|TRBJ2-7|-
TGTGCCAGCAGCCCCTCAGGGAACTCACCCTACGAGCAGTACTTC
CASSPSGNSPYEQYF
>TRBV27|-|14|TRBJ1-1|-
TGTGCCAGCAGTCGCTTAGGGGAGAACACTGAAGCTTTCTTT
CASSRLGENTEAFF
>TRBV7-6|-|15|TRBJ2-1|TRBD2
TGTGCCAGCAGCCCGGGACTAGCGGGGAAAAATGAGCAGTTCTTC
CASSPGLAGKNEQFF
>TRBV6-1|-|12|TRBJ2-7|-
TGTGCCAGCAGTGTCTACCTTGGCGAGCAGTACTTC
CASSVYLGEQYF
>TRBV5-4|-|15|TRBJ2-4|TRBD2
TGTGCCAGCAGCAGAGAACTAGCGGGGAAAAACATTCAGTACTTC
CASSRELAGKNIQYF
>TRBV2|-|18|TRBJ2-3|-
TGTGCCAGCAGTGATCCCGTTATAGGGGGAAGCTTCGCAGATACGCAGTATTTT
CASSDPVIGGSFADTQYF
>TRBV28|-|14|TRBJ2-7|-
TGTGCCAGCAGTAGCAGCCCTGGGGGCTACGAGCAGTACTTC
CASSSSPGGYEQYF
>TRBV19|-|13|TRBJ2-7|-
TGTGCCAGTAGTATCAAGGCGGGAAACGAGCAGTACTTC
CASSIKAGNEQYF
>TRBV7-9|-|12|TRBJ2-5|-
TGTGCCAGCAGCTTTCTCGAAGAGACCCAGTACTTC
CASSFLEETQYF
>TRBV10-2|-|13|TRBJ2-7|TRBD1
TGCGCCAGTACACCGGGACAGACCTACGAGCAGTACTTC
CASTPGQTYEQYF
>TRBV27|-|13|TRBJ1-1|TRBD1
TGTGCCAGCAGTTTAGAGAGGACAGGGGAAGCTTTCTTT
CASSLERTGEAFF
>TRBV4-1|-|17|TRBJ1-5|-
TGCGCCAGCAGCCCCGGGGCAGGGTTGGGGAGCAATCAGCCCCAGCATTTT
CASSPGAGLGSNQPQHF
>TRBV7-4|-|19|TRBJ1-5|TRBD1
TGTGCCAGCACCCTTCGGTGGGACAGTTCCATCGAGTCAGGTCAGCCCCAGCATTTT
CASTLRWDSSIESGQPQHF
>TRBV7-6|-|15|TRBJ2-7|-
TGTGCCAGCAGCTTAGACTCATTGAGCTCCTACGAGCAGTACTTC
CASSLDSLSSYEQYF
>TRBV4-3|-|14|TRBJ2-7|-
TGCGCCAGCAGCCAAGACAGGGTACGGTACGAGCAGTACTTC
CASSQDRVRYEQYF
>TRBV10-3|-|15|TRBJ2-7|TRBD2
TGTGCCATCAGTGGCTCAGCGGGAACCCTCCCCGAGCAGTACTTC
CAISGSAGTLPEQYF
>TRBV7-2|-|17|TRBJ1-1|-
TGTGCCAGCAGCTTATTATTGATTGGGGACAAGAACACTGAAGCTTTCTTT
CASSLLLIGDKNTEAFF
>TRBV11-3|once|15|TRBJ2-7|TRBD2
TGTGCCAGCAGCTTAGTGTGGCGGGAGAGGGACGAGCAGTACTTC
CASSLVWRERDEQYF
>TRBV29-1|-|15|TRBJ2-2|-
TGCAGCGTTGATCACGGGCCGTTCGGCACCGGGGAGCTGTTTTTT
CSVDHGPFGTGELFF
>TRBV7-3|-|18|TRBJ2-3|TRBD2
TGTGCCAGCAGCTTAAGGCCCCGGGACTACCACGGCACAGATACGCAGTATTTT
CASSLRPRDYHGTDTQYF
>TRBV11-2|-|15|TRBJ2-1|-
TGTGCCAGCAGGACAGCCTCCGTCGATTTGGATGAGCAGTTCTTC
CASRTASVDLDEQFF
>TRBV27|once|15|TRBJ2-2|TRBD2
TGTGCCAGCAGTTTAAGGGGACTAATGACCGGGGAGCTGTTTTTT
CASSLRGLMTGELFF
>TRBV4-1|-|15|TRBJ1-1|TRBD1
TGCGCCAGCAGCGGTCGGACAGGGTCGTTCACTGAAGCTTTCTTT
CASSGRTGSFTEAFF
>TRBV7-9|-|18|TRBJ2-1|-
TGTGCCAGCAGCGATTCGAAGCGGGGGACAGGTTCCTACAATGAGCAGTTCTTC
CASSDSKRGTGSYNEQFF